The sequence of this TCR beta chain was determined in a study of CD8+CD57+ T cells in acquired aplastic anemia (dated by TCRdb to the late 2010s). Study-wide context: On average, sorted CD4+ and CD8+ cells yielded 3 to 4 ug of extracted DNA, with a range of about 0.17 to 27.4 ug. Healthy donor samples averaged around 10 million reads for CD4+ and 11.0 million for CD8+ cells. Results and caveats for the whole study, not just this receptor: Around 31 CD8+ CDR3 sequences were shared between patients and controls but appeared highly expressed in patients and within their immunodominant clones. Patients and healthy controls showed no significant difference in CD8+ Simpson's diversity (P=0.060).

In this study, sorted CD4+ and CD8+ T cells from the blood of healthy subjects and of severe aplastic anemia patients had their TCR repertoires deep-sequenced. Ficoll-Paque density gradient centrifugation was used to isolate peripheral blood mononuclear cells. CD4+ and CD8+ T cells were sorted by FACS or magnetic beads before DNA extraction. CDR1 and CDR2 were assigned from the germline V gene as SQVTM and ANQGSEA. The junction shows trimming of 4 bases on V and 3 bases on J, and the gene matches do not reach 7 bases of it. The CDR3 runs 14 residues from the cysteine to the phenylalanine. The kept DNA is CDR3 alone, 42 bases in frame from the first base. Genomic DNA was used as template for profiling of TCR beta VDJ combinations and CDR3 sequences. An Illumina HiSeq 2000 was the platform used for TCR repertoire sequencing. Regarding the original processing steps: Repertoires were assessed using TRBV/TRBJ rearrangement plots, CDR3 size and DJ length profiles, and Simpson's diversity index. The most abundant DNA sequence in the deep sequencing data was defined as the immunodominant clone. CDR3 amino acid sequences were checked for sharing between subjects and were compared against published repertoires and the VDJdb database. TCRdb reanalyzed the raw reads on its own, using fastp at Q25 for trimming and MiXCR for clone calling, and kept in-frame beta chains. Rows merge per CDR3 protein into single entries with the most common DNA and genes. TCRdb assigned the V and J calls; the authors' analysis was not used. The sample table lists under 150,000 distinct CDR3 sequences, less than 45% of them with a count of one. The ten top clones hold over 6.5% of the sample.

As concerns this clonotype: It lacks a known antigen. No clone much larger than this one lies a single base away; base qualities are absent.

Rearrangement joined TRBV29-1 to TRBJ1-1; 8 of the junction bases match TRBD1. Sequencing was done on a sample of sorted CD4+, CD8+, or CD8+CD57+ T cells (not recorded which) from PBMCs. This receptor was identified in a human donor in good health, serving as a control. The CDR3 protein is CSVGQGTHDTEAFF. The DNA sequence follows: TGCAGCGTTGGACAGGGGACTCACGACACTGAAGCTTTCTTT.